The 17 T cell receptor beta chains given below trace back to one sample, sequenced in a study of monozygotic twins with inflammatory bowel disease. From its re-call of the 5' RACE reads, TCRdb lists each CDR3 protein once, without DNA. The repertoire shows hundreds of thousands of distinct CDR3 sequences; the top ten hold over 5.5%. The sequencing sample was made of blood. Source of these receptors: a human donor with ulcerative colitis or Crohn's disease, or a healthy co-twin of an affected twin (not recorded which).

The rearrangement joins TRBV7-3 to TRBJ2-1; TCRdb picks TRBD2, but there is no DNA to check that call. This CDR3 region has 15 residues. Germline CDR1 is SGHTA and CDR2 is FQGTGA. The CDR3: CASSSSAGGRNEQFF.

The chain couples TRBV6-5 to TRBJ1-1. Looked up from germline, CDR1 is MNHEY and CDR2 is SVGAGI. CDR3 length: 14 amino acids. The CDR3 protein is CASSYSPGNTEAFF.

The J gene is TRBJ1-5, the V gene TRBV12-3 or TRBV12-4; TCRdb proposes TRBD1, but this gene call is untestable without DNA. The CDR3 is made up of 16 amino acids. The CDR3 is CASSSGQGLSEQPQHF.

The chain is built from TRBV11-2 and TRBJ2-1; the TCRdb D gene call, TRBD2, has no DNA to confirm it. The CDR3 runs 21 residues. Germline V gene lookup returns CDR1 SGHAT and CDR2 FQNNGV. The CDR3 region is CASSLLGMVGTSGFWYNEQFF.

CDR3 protein: CASKGAGKGNTEAFF. This rearrangement joins TRBV28 to TRBJ1-1; the TCRdb call, TRBD1, lacks DNA for checking. Germline lookup yields CDR1 MDHEN and CDR2 SYDVKM. This CDR3 region has 15 residues.

The CDR3: CASGWRNNQPQHF. This chain connects TRBV7-2 to TRBJ1-5. Germline CDR1 SGHTA, CDR2 FQGNSA. The length of the CDR3 is 13 residues.

The rearrangement joins TRBV18 to TRBJ2-3; TCRdb's D call of TRBD2 is untestable without DNA. In germline, CDR1 is KGHSH, CDR2 LQKENI. The CDR3 length is 17 residues. The chain's CDR3 is CASSPLADNLFTDTQYF.

The chain carries TRBV5-4 and TRBJ2-3; TCRdb reports TRBD2, a call that lacks DNA to check it against. CDR3 length equals 14 residues. Germline CDR1 and CDR2: SGHNT and YYREEE (reference sequence). CDR3 region: CASRLAGGPDTQYF.

V usage is TRBV12-3 or TRBV12-4 and J usage is TRBJ2-2. This CDR3 is built from 13 residues. The CDR3 sequence: CASRNLGTGELFF.

This chain's CDR3 is CSADPPGTPPHSYEQYF. The chain employs TRBV20-1 and TRBJ2-7; TCRdb's D gene call, TRBD1, goes unchecked for lack of DNA. Germline CDR1 DFQATT, CDR2 SNEGSKA (reference sequence). CDR3 size: 17 residues.

The genes are TRBV7-2 and TRBJ1-5. This CDR3 contains 12 residues. CDR1 is SGHTA, CDR2 FQGNSA, per germline. CDR3 sequence: CASSNSDQPQHF.

The chain links TRBV10-3 to TRBJ1-2. This CDR3 spans 16 amino acids. Per germline, CDR1 ENHRY and CDR2 SYGVKD. CDR3 sequence reads: CATRQALVLLWYGYTF.

This chain links TRBV6-2 or TRBV6-3 with TRBJ1-2; the D call from TCRdb, TRBD1, cannot be confirmed without DNA. This CDR3 comprises 14 residues. Per germline, CDR1 MNHEY and CDR2 SVGEGT. This CDR3 reads CASSLTGQNYGYTF.

The V gene is TRBV5-1, the J gene TRBJ2-3; TCRdb returns TRBD2, unconfirmable since there is no DNA. The CDR3 is made up of 16 amino acids. Germline V CDR1 and CDR2: SGHRS, YFSETQ. This chain's CDR3 is CASRSSLGTGSDTQYF.

CDR3 residues: CASRPRTSGGNEQFF. V gene TRBV6-2 or TRBV6-3 combines with J gene TRBJ2-1; the TCRdb D gene call, TRBD2, has no DNA to confirm it. CDR3 length: 15 amino acids. Germline CDR1 reads MNHEY; CDR2 reads SVGEGT.

The chain has TRBV19 and TRBJ2-4; TCRdb's assignment of TRBD2 cannot be checked, as there is no DNA. Germline values: CDR1 LNHDA, CDR2 SQIVND (reference sequence). CDR3 length equals 15 residues. The CDR3 is CASTEREGLWDIQYF.

This chain joins TRBV30 and TRBJ2-2; TCRdb's assignment of TRBD1 cannot be checked, as there is no DNA. The CDR3 is 15 residues long. Germline CDR1 and CDR2: GTSNPN and SVGIG (reference sequence). Here the CDR3 reads CAWRPSDRGPGELFF.